The T cell receptor beta chain described here comes from a study of OX40 agonist ivuxolimab in advanced cancers. Looking at the study overall: Those enrolled were roughly 80% male, with a mean age of around 60 years and ages from about 20 to 90.

V was trimmed by 0 bases and J by 8 bases, leaving 17 bases between them. Germline V gene lookup returns CDR1 GTSNPN and CDR2 SVGIG (reference sequence). This CDR3 has 14 amino acids. General observations from the study: Clonal expansion among partial responders at 0.1-3.0 mg/kg ranked near the lowest.

Profiling relied on immunoSEQ multiplex PCR, and the TCRdb table lists in-frame clones only, not all of them. Of tens of thousands of clones listed, 83% are singletons. Details on this clone: The target antigen is unknown.

Sample: CD4+ or CD8+ T cells sorted from blood, taken in a trial of the OX40 agonist ivuxolimab. The TCR was taken from an adult with an advanced solid tumor such as melanoma, head and neck, liver or kidney cancer. The chain couples TRBV30 to TRBJ2-7; TRBD2 is a possible D gene (5 bases). This CDR3 is CAWSVLGPGLQQYF. The DNA for the CDR3 is TGTGCCTGGAGTGTACTAGGGCCAGGCTTGCAGCAGTACTTC.